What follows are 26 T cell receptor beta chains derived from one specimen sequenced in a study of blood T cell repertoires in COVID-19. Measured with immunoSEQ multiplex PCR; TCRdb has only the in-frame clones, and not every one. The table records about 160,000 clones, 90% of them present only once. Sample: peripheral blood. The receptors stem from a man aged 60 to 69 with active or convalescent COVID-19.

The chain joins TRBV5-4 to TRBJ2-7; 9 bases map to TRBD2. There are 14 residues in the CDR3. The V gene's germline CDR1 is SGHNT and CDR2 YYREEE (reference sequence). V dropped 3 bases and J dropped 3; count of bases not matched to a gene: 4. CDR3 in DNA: TGTGCCAGCAGCTCAGGACTAGCGAGCTACGAGCAGTACTTC. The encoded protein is CASSSGLASYEQYF.

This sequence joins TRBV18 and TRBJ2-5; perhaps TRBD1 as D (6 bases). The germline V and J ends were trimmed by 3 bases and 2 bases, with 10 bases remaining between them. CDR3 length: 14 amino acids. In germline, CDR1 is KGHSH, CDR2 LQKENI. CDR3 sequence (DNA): TGTGCCAGCTCACCCCAACAGGGTCAAGAGACCCAGTACTTC. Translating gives CASSPQQGQETQYF. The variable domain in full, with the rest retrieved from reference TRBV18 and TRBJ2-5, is NAGVMQNPRHLVRRRGQEARLRCSPMKGHSHVYWYRQLPEEGLKFMVYLQKENIIDESGMPKERFSAEFPKEGPSILRIQQVVRGDSAAYFCASSPQQGQETQYFGPGTRLLVL.

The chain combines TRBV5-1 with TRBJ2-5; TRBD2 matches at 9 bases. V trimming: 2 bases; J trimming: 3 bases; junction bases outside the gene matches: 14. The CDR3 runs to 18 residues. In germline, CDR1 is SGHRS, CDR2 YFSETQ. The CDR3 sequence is CASSFSRLSGGEEETQYF. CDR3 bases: TGCGCCAGCAGCTTCTCCCGCCTTAGCGGGGGAGAAGAAGAGACCCAGTACTTC.

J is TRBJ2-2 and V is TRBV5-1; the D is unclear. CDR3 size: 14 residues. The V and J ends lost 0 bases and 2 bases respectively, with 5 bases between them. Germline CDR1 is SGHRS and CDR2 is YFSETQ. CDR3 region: CASSLVLNTGELFF. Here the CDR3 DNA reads TGCGCCAGCAGCTTGGTCCTTAACACCGGGGAGCTGTTTTTT.

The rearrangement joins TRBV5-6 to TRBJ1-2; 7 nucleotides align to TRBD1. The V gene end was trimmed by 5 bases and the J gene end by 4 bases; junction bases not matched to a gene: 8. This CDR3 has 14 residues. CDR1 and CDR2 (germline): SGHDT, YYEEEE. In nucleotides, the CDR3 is TGTGCCAGCAGTTCTTCAGGGGGAGGCTATGGCTACACCTTC. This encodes CASSSSGGGYGYTF.

Here the CDR3 reads CASSPGQGPYGYTF. As DNA, the CDR3 is TGCGCCAGCAGCCCAGGACAGGGTCCCTATGGCTACACCTTC. The chain links TRBV5-1 to TRBJ1-2; 8 bases align to TRBD1. Per the germline V gene, CDR1 is SGHRS and CDR2 is YFSETQ. The CDR3 length is 14 residues. Germline trimming cut 4 bases from V and 4 bases from J; bases unmatched to any gene: 6.

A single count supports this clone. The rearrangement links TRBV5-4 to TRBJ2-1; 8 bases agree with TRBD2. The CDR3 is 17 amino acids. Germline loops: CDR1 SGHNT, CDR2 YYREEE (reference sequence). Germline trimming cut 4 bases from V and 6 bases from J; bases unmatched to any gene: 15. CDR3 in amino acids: CASSRAAGTSGGNEQFF. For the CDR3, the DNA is TGTGCCAGCAGCCGAGCGGCCGGGACTAGTGGTGGCAATGAGCAGTTCTTC.

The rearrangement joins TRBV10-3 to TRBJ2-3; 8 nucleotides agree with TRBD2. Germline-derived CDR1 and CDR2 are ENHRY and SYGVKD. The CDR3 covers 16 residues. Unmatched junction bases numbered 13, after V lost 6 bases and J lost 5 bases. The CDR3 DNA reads TGTGCCATCAGGGGCCCTGGTAGCGGGGTAAAAGATACGCAGTATTTT. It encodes CAIRGPGSGVKDTQYF.

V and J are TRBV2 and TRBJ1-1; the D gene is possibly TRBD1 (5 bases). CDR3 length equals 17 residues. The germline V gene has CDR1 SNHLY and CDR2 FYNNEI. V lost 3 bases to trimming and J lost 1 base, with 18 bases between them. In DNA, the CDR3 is TGTGCCAGCAGTGATTCCCCAGGTCGCAGGGCGAACACTGAAGCTTTCTTT. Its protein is CASSDSPGRRANTEAFF.

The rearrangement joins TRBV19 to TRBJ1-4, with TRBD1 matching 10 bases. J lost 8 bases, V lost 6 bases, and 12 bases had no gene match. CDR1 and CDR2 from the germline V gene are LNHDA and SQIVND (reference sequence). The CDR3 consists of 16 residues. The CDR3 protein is CASRAPPGTGDEKLFF. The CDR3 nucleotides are TGTGCCAGTAGAGCTCCCCCCGGGACAGGGGACGAAAAACTGTTTTTT.

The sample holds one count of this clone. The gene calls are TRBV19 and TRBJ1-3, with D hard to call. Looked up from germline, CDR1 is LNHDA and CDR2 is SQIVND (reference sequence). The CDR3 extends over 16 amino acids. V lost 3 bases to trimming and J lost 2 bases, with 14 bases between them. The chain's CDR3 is CASSIGGRRAGNTIYF. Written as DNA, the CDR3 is TGTGCCAGTAGTATCGGCGGTCGACGGGCTGGAAACACCATATATTTT.

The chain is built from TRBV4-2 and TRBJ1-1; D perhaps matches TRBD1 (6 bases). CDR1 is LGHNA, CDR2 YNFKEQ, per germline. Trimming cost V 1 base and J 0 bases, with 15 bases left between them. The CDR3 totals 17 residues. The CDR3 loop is CASSQAPTGTVNTEAFF. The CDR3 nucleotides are TGTGCCAGCAGCCAAGCTCCCACAGGGACGGTGAACACTGAAGCTTTCTTT.

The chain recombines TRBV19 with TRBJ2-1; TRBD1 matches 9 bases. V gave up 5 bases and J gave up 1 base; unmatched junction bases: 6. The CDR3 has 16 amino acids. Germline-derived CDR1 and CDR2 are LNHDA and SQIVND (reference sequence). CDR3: CASSEQGAFSYNEQFF. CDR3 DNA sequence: TGTGCCAGTAGTGAACAGGGGGCGTTTTCCTACAATGAGCAGTTCTTC.

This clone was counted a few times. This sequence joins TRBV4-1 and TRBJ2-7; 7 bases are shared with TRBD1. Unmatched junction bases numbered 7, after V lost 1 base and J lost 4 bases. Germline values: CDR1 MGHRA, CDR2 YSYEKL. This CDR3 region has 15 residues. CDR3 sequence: CASSQVGRGQYEQYF. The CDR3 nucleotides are TGCGCCAGCAGCCAAGTAGGAAGGGGGCAGTACGAGCAGTACTTC.

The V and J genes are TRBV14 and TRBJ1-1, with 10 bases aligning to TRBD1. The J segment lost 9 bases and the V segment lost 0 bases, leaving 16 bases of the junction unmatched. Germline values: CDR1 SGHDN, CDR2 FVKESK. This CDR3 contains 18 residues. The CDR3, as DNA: TGTGCCAGCAGCCAAGAGGCGGGACAGGGGAAGGGGACTTGGAAAGCTTTCTTT. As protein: CASSQEAGQGKGTWKAFF.

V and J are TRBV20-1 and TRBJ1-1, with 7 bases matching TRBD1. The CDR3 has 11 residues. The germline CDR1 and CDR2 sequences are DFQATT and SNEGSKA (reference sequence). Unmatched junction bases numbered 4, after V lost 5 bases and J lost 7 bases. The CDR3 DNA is TGCAGTGCTCCAGGGGGGCGTGAAGCTTTCTTT. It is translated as CSAPGGREAFF.

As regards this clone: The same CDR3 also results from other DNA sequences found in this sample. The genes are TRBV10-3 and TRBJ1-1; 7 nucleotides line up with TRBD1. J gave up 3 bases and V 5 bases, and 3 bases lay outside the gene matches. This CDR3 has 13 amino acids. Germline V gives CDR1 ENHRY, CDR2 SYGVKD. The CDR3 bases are TGTGCCATCAGTCCTACAGGGGACACTGAAGCTTTCTTT. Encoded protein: CAISPTGDTEAFF.

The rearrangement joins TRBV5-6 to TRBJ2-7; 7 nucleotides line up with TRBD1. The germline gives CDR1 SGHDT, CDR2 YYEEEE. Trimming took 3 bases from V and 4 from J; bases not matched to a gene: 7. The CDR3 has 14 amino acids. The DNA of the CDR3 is TGTGCCAGCAGCTATTGGGGACAGACGTACGAGCAGTACTTC. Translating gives CASSYWGQTYEQYF.

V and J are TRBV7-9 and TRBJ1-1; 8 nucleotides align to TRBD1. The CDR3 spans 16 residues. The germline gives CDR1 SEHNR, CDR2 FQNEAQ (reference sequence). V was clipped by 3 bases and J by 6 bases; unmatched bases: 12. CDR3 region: CASSLTRTGPGAEAFF. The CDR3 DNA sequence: TGTGCCAGCAGCTTGACCCGGACAGGGCCGGGGGCTGAAGCTTTCTTT. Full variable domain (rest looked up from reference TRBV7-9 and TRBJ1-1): DTGVSQNPRHKITKRGQNVTFRCDPISEHNRLYWYRQTLGQGPEFLTYFQNEAQLEKSRLLSDRFSAERPKGSFSTLEIQRTEQGDSAMYLCASSLTRTGPGAEAFFGQGTRLTVV.

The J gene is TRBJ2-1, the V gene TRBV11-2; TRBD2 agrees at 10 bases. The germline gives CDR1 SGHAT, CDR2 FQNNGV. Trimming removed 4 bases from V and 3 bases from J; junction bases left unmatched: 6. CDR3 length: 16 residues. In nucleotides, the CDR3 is TGTGCCAGCAGCTATAGCGGGGGGCCAATCTACAATGAGCAGTTCTTC. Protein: CASSYSGGPIYNEQFF.

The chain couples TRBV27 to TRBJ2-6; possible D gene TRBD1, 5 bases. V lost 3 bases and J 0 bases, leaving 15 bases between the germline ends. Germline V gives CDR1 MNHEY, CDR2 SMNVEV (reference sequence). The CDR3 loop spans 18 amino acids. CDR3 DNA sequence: TGTGCCAGCAGTTTCACCGGACACACGCGCTCTGGGGCCAACGTCCTGACTTTC. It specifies CASSFTGHTRSGANVLTF.

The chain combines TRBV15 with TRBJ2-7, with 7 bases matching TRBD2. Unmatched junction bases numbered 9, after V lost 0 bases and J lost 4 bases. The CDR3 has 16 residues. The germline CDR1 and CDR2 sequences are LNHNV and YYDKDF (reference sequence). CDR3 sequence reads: CATSRELGRDLYEQYF. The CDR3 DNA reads TGTGCCACCAGCAGAGAATTGGGGAGGGATTTGTACGAGCAGTACTTC.

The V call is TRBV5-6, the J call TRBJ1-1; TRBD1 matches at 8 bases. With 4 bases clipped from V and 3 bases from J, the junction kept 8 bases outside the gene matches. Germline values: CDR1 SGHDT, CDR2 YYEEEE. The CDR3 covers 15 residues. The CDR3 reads CASSPLDRGDTEAFF. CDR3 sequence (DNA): TGTGCCAGCAGCCCTCTAGACAGGGGCGACACTGAAGCTTTCTTT.

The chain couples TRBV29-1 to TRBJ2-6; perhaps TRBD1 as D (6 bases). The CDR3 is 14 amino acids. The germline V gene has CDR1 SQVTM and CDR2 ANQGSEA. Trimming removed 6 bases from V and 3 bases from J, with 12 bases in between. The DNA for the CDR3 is TGCAGCGTATACAGGGAATATGGGGCCAACGTCCTGACTTTC. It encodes CSVYREYGANVLTF.

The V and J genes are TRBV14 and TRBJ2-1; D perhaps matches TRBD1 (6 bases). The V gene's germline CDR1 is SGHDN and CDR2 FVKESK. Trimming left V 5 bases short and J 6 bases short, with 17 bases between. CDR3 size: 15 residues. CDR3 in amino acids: CASSTREQGSNEQFF. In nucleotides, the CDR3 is TGTGCCAGCAGCACCCGAGAACAGGGAAGCAATGAGCAGTTCTTC.

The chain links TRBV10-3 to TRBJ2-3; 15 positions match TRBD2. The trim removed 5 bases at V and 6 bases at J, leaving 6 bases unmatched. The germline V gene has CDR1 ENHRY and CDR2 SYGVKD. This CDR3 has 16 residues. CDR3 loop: CAISRTSGGAGDTQYF. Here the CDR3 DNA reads TGTGCCATCAGTCGGACTAGCGGGGGGGCCGGGGATACGCAGTATTTT.